This TCR beta chain was sequenced for a study of OX40 agonist ivuxolimab in advanced cancers. Profiling relied on immunoSEQ multiplex PCR, and the TCRdb table lists in-frame clones only, not all of them. The sample shows tens of thousands of clones, 88% of them seen only once. This clone was seen only once. V was pared by 7 bases and J by 1 base, with 16 bases between. The CDR3 is 15 residues long. CDR1 MNHEY and CDR2 SMNVEV come from the germline V gene (reference sequence). The sequencing here drew on CD4+ or CD8+ T cells sorted from blood, taken in a trial of the OX40 agonist ivuxolimab. The chain combines TRBV27 with TRBJ1-1; possible D gene TRBD1, 5 bases. The TCR sequence derives from an adult with an advanced solid tumor such as melanoma, head and neck, liver or kidney cancer. DNA for the CDR3: TGTGCCAGCACCAAACGAGACAGCTCGAACACTGAAGCTTTCTTT. This translates into CASTKRDSSNTEAFF.